The present T cell receptor beta chain was sequenced within a study of radiation and T cells in renal cell carcinoma. In germline, CDR1 is SGHTA, CDR2 FQGNSA. The V segment lost 0 bases and the J segment 4 bases; nucleotides outside the gene matches: 2. The CDR3 is 15 amino acids. Time point given: baseline pretreatment blood. Specified treatment: 15 Gy SBRT to primary tumor, nephrectomy 4 weeks later. After SBRT, blood was collected at 2 and 4 weeks, plus baseline. The tumor was a clear cell renal cell carcinoma. Worth noting for this clone: Its antigen remains unknown.

Profiled with immunoSEQ multiplex PCR; TCRdb holds only in-frame clones, not every one. The table lists approximately 140,000 clones, approximately 82% of them singletons. Findings and limits, study-wide: Pretreatment tumor biopsies were lacking, so baseline clonotypes are unknown. Top tumor clonotypes rose in blood 2 weeks post-radiation, then contracted.

The TCR comes from a woman aged 45-65 years with renal cell carcinoma. The V call is TRBV7-2, the J call TRBJ2-2, with 7 bases that match TRBD2. The sample was blood, taken from a patient whose treatment included radiotherapy and nephrectomy. This chain's CDR3 is CASSLAGRTTGELFF. In nucleotides, the CDR3 is TGTGCCAGCAGCTTAGCCGGGAGGACCACCGGGGAGCTGTTTTTT.